The 7 T cell receptor beta chains below were found in one sample sequenced in a study of T cell responses to AZD1222 COVID-19 vaccine. Libraries were prepared by immunoSEQ multiplex PCR; TCRdb keeps only in-frame clonotypes and omits some of them. The sample lists fewer than 300,000 clones; approximately 95% were seen once. Sequenced here: peripheral blood, sampled on day 0 of AZD1222 vaccination. These receptor sequences come from an adult in good health.

The chain employs TRBV19 and TRBJ2-1; TRBD2 matches 8 bases. V was clipped by 3 bases and J by 6 bases; unmatched bases: 7. The CDR3 totals 15 residues. The germline V gene encodes CDR1 LNHDA and CDR2 SQIVND (reference sequence). DNA of the CDR3: TGTGCCAGTAGTATCAGAGCGGGAGTAGGCAATGAGCAGTTCTTC. Translating gives CASSIRAGVGNEQFF.

The rearrangement uses TRBV5-6 and TRBJ1-4, with TRBD1 matching 9 bases. Germline CDR1 and CDR2: SGHDT and YYEEEE. CDR3 length: 15 residues. Trimming at V came to 4 bases and at J to 4 bases, leaving 5 bases not matched to a gene. The CDR3 DNA reads TGTGCCAGCAGCGGATGGACAGGGGTTAATGAAAAACTGTTTTTT. Amino acids: CASSGWTGVNEKLFF.

V is TRBV28 and J is TRBJ1-4; 8 bases fit TRBD1. CDR1 is MDHEN, CDR2 SYDVKM, per germline. The CDR3 loop spans 14 amino acids. J gave up 8 bases and V 5 bases, and 7 bases lay outside the gene matches. Here the CDR3 DNA reads TGTGCCAGCAGTCCGGGACAGGATAGGGAAAAACTGTTTTTT. Amino acid sequence: CASSPGQDREKLFF.

The chain employs TRBV6-7 and TRBJ2-3, with D tentatively TRBD1 or TRBD2 (5 bases each). TRBV6-7 is classed as an ORF, of uncertain function. The CDR3 consists of 15 residues. V shed 2 bases and J shed 6 bases, with 15 bases lying between them. The DNA for the CDR3 is TGTGCCAGCAGTTACCGGGGACGGCCTGGGGATACGCAGTATTTT. Its protein product is CASSYRGRPGDTQYF.

The chain combines TRBV6-2 or TRBV6-3 with TRBJ2-7; tentative D call: TRBD1 (5 bases). Looked up from germline, CDR1 is MNHEY and CDR2 is SVGEGT. This CDR3 has 11 residues. Trimming shortened V by 6 bases and J by 9 bases, and 12 bases separated the two germline ends. The CDR3 DNA is TGTGCCAGCAGCCTAGGGGCTGGGCAGTACTTC. Protein product: CASSLGAGQYF.

This chain links TRBV28 with TRBJ1-2, with 7 bases matching TRBD1. In germline, CDR1 is MDHEN, CDR2 SYDVKM. The ends lost 6 bases at V and 3 bases at J; junction bases unmatched: 4. The CDR3 has 13 residues. The CDR3 DNA follows: TGTGCCAGCAGGACAGGGTCGGACTATGGCTACACCTTC. This translates into CASRTGSDYGYTF.

The chain couples TRBV9 to TRBJ2-7; 9 positions match TRBD2. Germline V lookup: CDR1 SGDLS, CDR2 YYNGEE. The CDR3 totals 15 residues. The J segment lost 7 bases and the V segment lost 0 bases, leaving 8 bases of the junction unmatched. The CDR3 spells CASSVVGGGASEQYF. The CDR3 DNA is TGTGCCAGCAGCGTAGTCGGCGGGGGGGCCTCTGAGCAGTACTTC. Together with reference TRBV9 and TRBJ2-7, the CDR3 gives the full variable domain: DSGVTQTPKHLITATGQRVTLRCSPRSGDLSVYWYQQSLDQGLQFLIQYYNGEERAKGNILERFSAQQFPDLHSELNLSSLELGDSALYFCASSVVGGGASEQYFGPGTRLTVT.